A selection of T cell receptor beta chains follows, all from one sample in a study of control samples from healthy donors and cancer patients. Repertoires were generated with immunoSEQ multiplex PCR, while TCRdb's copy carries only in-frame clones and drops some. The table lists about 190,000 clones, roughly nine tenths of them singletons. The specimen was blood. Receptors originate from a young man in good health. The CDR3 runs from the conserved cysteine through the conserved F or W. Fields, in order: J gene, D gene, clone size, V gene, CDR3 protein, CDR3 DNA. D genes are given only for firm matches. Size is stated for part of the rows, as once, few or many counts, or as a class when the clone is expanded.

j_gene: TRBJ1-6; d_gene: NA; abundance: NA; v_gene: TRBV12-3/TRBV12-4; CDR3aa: CASSPPGRALHF; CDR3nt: TGTGCCAGCAGTCCCCCCGGGCGAGCCCTCCACTTT
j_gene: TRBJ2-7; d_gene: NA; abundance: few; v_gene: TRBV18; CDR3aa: CASSPLRGWEQYF; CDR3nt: TGTGCCAGCTCACCACTTCGAGGGTGGGAGCAGTACTTC
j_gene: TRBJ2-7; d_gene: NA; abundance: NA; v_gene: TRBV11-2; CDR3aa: CASSLAGISYEQYF; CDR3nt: TGTGCCAGCAGCTTAGCGGGGATCTCCTACGAGCAGTACTTC
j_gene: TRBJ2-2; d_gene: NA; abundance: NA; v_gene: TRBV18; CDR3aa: CASSADSRYTGELFF; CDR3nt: TGTGCCAGCTCAGCCGACAGTCGGTACACCGGGGAGCTGTTTTTT
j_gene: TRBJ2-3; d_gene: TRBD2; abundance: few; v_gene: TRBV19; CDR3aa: CASSKTSGGAAIEDTQYF; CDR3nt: TGTGCCAGTAGTAAGACTAGCGGGGGGGCGGCCATTGAAGATACGCAGTATTTT
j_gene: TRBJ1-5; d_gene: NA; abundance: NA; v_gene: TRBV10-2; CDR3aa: CASSDINRVDDQPQHF; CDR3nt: TGCGCCAGCAGTGATATTAACAGGGTAGACGATCAGCCCCAGCATTTT
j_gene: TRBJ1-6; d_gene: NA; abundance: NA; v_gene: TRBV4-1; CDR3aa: CASSPSGAGGNSPLHF; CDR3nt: TGCGCCAGCAGCCCCTCAGGGGCAGGTGGGAATTCACCCCTCCACTTT
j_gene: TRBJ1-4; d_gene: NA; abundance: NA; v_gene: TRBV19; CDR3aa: CASRLRGTANEKLFF; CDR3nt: TGTGCCAGTAGGCTCCGCGGGACGGCTAATGAAAAACTGTTTTTT
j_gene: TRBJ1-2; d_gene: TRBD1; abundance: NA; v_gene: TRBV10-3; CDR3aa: CAISEGGGYTF; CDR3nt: TGTGCCATCAGTGAAGGGGGCGGCTACACCTTC
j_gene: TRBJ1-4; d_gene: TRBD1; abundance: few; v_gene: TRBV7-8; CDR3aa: CASSPDRVYREKLFF; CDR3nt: TGTGCCAGCAGCCCTGACAGGGTGTACCGTGAAAAACTGTTTTTT
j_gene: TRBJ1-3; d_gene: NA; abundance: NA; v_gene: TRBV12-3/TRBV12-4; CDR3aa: CASSRGNTIYF; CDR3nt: TGTGCCAGCAGTCGAGGAAACACCATATATTTT
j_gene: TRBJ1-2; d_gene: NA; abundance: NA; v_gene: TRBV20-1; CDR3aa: CSRPDNYGYTF; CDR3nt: TGCAGTCGCCCCGATAACTATGGCTACACCTTC
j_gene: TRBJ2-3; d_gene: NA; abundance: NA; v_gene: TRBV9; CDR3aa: CASSVALSTDTQYF; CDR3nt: TGTGCCAGCAGCGTAGCCCTCAGCACAGATACGCAGTATTTT
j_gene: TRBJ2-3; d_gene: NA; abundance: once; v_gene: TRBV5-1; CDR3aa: CASSSGTVSTDTQYF; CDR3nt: TGCGCCAGCAGCTCCGGGACGGTTAGCACAGATACGCAGTATTTT
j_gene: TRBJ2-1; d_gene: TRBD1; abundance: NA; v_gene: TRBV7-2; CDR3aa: CASSLERGPGNEQFF; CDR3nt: TGTGCCAGCAGCTTAGAGAGGGGGCCCGGGAATGAGCAGTTCTTC
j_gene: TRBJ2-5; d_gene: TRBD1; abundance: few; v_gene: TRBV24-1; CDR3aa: CATSTSGQGEETQYF; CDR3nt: TGTGCCACCAGCACGTCCGGACAGGGTGAAGAGACCCAGTACTTC
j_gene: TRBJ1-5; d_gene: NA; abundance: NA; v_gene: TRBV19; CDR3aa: CASSTPPNQPQHF; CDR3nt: TGTGCCAGTAGTACGCCCCCAAATCAGCCCCAGCATTTT
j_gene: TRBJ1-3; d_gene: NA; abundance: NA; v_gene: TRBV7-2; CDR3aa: CASSLVGRGRRTGNTIYF; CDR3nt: TGTGCCAGCAGCTTAGTGGGTAGAGGCAGGAGGACTGGAAACACCATATATTTT
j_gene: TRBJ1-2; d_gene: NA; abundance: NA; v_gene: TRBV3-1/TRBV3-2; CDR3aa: CASSHPGRGYTF; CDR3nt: TGTGCCAGCAGCCATCCGGGGCGCGGCTACACCTTC
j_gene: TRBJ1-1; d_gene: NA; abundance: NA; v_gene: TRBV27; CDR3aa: CASSLSRGNTEAFF; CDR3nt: TGTGCCAGCAGTTTATCCCGGGGGAACACTGAAGCTTTCTTT
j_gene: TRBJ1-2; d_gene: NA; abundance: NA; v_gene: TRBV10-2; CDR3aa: CASQSAQRDYGYTF; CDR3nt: TGCGCCAGCCAAAGTGCCCAAAGGGACTATGGCTACACCTTC
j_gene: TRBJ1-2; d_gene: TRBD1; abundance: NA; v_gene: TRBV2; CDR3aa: CASSAGGNYGYTF; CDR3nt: TGTGCCAGCAGTGCAGGGGGGAACTATGGCTACACCTTC
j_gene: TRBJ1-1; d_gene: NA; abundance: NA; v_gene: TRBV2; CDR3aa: CASSEQAGAGLNTEAFF; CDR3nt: TGTGCCAGCAGTGAACAGGCAGGGGCGGGTCTGAACACTGAAGCTTTCTTT
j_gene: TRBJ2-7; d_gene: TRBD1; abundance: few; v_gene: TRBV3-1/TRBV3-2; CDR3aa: CASSPWDSTTYEQYF; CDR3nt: TGTGCCAGCAGCCCCTGGGACAGCACTACCTACGAGCAGTACTTC
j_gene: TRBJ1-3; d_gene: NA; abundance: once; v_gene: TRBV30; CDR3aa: CAWSVLGQKQNTIYF; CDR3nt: TGTGCCTGGAGTGTACTAGGACAGAAACAAAACACCATATATTTT
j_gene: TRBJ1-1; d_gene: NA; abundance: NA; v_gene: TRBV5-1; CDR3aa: CASSLTGSGNTEAFF; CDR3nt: TGCGCCAGCAGCTTGACAGGGTCGGGGAACACTGAAGCTTTCTTT
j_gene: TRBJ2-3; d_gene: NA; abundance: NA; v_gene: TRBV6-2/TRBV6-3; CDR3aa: CASSTFPRGDTQYF; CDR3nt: TGTGCCAGCAGCACTTTCCCGAGAGGAGATACGCAGTATTTT
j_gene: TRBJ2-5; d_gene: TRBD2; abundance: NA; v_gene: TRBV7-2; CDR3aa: CASSSELAGALKTQYF; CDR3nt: TGTGCCAGCAGCTCCGAACTAGCGGGGGCGCTTAAGACCCAGTACTTC
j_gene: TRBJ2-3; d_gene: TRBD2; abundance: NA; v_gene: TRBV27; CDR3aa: CASSLRSGGARNTQYF; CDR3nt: TGTGCCAGCAGTTTACGAAGCGGGGGGGCACGAAATACGCAGTATTTT
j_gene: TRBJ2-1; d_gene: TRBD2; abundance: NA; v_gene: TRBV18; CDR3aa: CASSPRGGARANEQFF; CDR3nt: TGTGCCAGCTCACCTCGCGGGGGGGCCCGTGCGAATGAGCAGTTCTTC
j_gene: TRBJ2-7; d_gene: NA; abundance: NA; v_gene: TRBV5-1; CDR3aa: CASSLGREVYEQYF; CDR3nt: TGCGCCAGCAGCTTGGGCAGGGAAGTTTACGAGCAGTACTTC
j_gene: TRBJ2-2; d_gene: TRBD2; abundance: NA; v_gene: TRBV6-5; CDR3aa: CASSASSGGGGELFF; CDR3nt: TGTGCCAGCAGCGCGTCTAGCGGGGGGGGCGGGGAGCTGTTTTTT
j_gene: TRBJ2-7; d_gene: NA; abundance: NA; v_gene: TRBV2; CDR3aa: CASSDGRGSYEQYF; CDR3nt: TGTGCCAGCAGTGATGGTCGGGGTTCCTACGAGCAGTACTTC
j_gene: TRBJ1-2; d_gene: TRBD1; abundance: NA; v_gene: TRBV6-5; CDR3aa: CASSYSPGQGNYGYTF; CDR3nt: TGTGCCAGCAGTTATTCTCCGGGACAGGGGAACTATGGCTACACCTTC
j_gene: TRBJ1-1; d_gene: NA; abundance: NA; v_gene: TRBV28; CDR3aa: CASSFDGVSTEAFF; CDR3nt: TGTGCCAGCAGTTTTGACGGAGTGAGCACTGAAGCTTTCTTT
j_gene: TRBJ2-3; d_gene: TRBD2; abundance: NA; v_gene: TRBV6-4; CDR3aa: CASSETSGQSDTQYF; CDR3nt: TGTGCCAGCAGTGAGACTAGCGGACAATCAGATACGCAGTATTTT
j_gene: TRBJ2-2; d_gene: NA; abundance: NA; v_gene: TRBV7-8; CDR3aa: CASSLLTGIPNTGELFF; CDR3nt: TGTGCCAGCAGCTTGCTCACAGGGATCCCGAACACCGGGGAGCTGTTTTTT
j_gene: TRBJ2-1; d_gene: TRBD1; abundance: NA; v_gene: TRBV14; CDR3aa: CASSNPGQGKDNEQFF; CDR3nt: TGTGCCAGCAGCAACCCGGGACAGGGGAAGGACAATGAGCAGTTCTTC
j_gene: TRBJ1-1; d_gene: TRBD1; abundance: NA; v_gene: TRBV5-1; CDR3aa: CASSSRQGSVAFF; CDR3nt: TGCGCCAGCAGCTCTCGACAGGGTTCAGTAGCTTTCTTT
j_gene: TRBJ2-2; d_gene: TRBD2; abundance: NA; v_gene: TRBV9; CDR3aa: CASMSGGLTGELFF; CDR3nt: TGTGCCAGCATGAGCGGGGGGCTCACCGGGGAGCTGTTTTTT
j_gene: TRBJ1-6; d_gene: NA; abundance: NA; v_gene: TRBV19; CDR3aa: CASRHRSSSYNSPLHF; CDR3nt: TGTGCCAGTCGACACCGATCAAGCTCCTATAATTCACCCCTCCACTTT
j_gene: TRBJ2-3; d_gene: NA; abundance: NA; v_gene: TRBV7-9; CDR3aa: CASSLGISGTDTQYF; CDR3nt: TGTGCCAGCAGCTTAGGGATCTCTGGTACAGATACGCAGTATTTT